One sample yielded the 32 T cell receptor beta chains listed below, sequenced in a study of blood T cell repertoires in COVID-19. Sequenced by immunoSEQ multiplex PCR; TCRdb stores in-frame clones only, minus some. This sample yields about 120,000 clones, of which 55% to 75% are seen a single time; around 0.9% belongs to the top ten. Specimen: peripheral blood. The receptors were gathered from a human donor with acute or convalescent COVID-19. The donor label of this sample is uncertain.

The rearrangement links TRBV28 to TRBJ1-1, with 7 bases lining up with TRBD1. After removal of 5 bases from V and 4 bases from J, the junction contained 7 bases not matched to a gene. Germline V lookup: CDR1 MDHEN, CDR2 SYDVKM. The CDR3 has 14 residues. Here the CDR3 reads CASSPIYRGTEAFF. The CDR3, as DNA: TGTGCCAGCAGTCCGATTTACAGGGGCACTGAAGCTTTCTTT.

This chain connects TRBV5-1 to TRBJ2-5, with 7 bases matching TRBD1. The CDR3 contains 14 residues. V shed 0 bases, J shed 4 bases, and the junction held 3 bases outside the gene matches. Germline V gene data show CDR1 as SGHRS and CDR2 as YFSETQ. The CDR3 here is CASSLGDSGETQYF. DNA of the CDR3: TGCGCCAGCAGCTTGGGGGACAGTGGAGAGACCCAGTACTTC.

V usage is TRBV27 and J usage is TRBJ1-1; D possibly corresponds to TRBD1 (5 bases). Trimming took 5 bases from V and 2 from J, leaving 15 bases between them. Looked up from germline, CDR1 is MNHEY and CDR2 is SMNVEV (reference sequence). The CDR3 is made up of 15 amino acids. CDR3 sequence: CASSIRSRGNTEAFF. CDR3 bases: TGTGCCAGCAGTATCCGGAGTAGGGGCAACACTGAAGCTTTCTTT.

The chain employs TRBV10-2 and TRBJ1-5; D not certain. From germline, CDR1 is WSHSY and CDR2 SAAADI. This CDR3 has 15 amino acids. Trimming stripped 5 bases from V and 0 bases from J, with 11 bases between. CDR3 in amino acids: CASSSTHYSNQPQHF. In DNA form, the CDR3 reads TGCGCCAGCAGTTCGACACATTATAGCAATCAGCCCCAGCATTTT.

This clone was recorded once. J is TRBJ2-3 and V is TRBV24-1, with 8 bases identical to TRBD1. The V gene's germline CDR1 is KGHDR and CDR2 SFDVKD. The V segment lost 6 bases and the J segment 8 bases; nucleotides outside the gene matches: 6. The CDR3 length is 13 residues. CDR3 loop: CATSSPTGATQYF. The CDR3 DNA reads as TGTGCCACCAGTAGCCCGACAGGGGCTACGCAGTATTTT.

This clone was seen ten or more times. The rearrangement joins TRBV28 to TRBJ1-5; weak D call: TRBD1 (6 bases). This CDR3 has 14 amino acids. V lost 6 bases to trimming and J lost 0 bases, with 9 bases between them. CDR1 is MDHEN, CDR2 SYDVKM, per germline. CDR3 DNA sequence: TGTGCCAGCAGCCTGGGACATAGCAATCAGCCCCAGCATTTT. This sequence encodes CASSLGHSNQPQHF. The variable domain in full, with the rest retrieved from reference TRBV28 and TRBJ1-5, is DVKVTQSSRYLVKRTGEKVFLECVQDMDHENMFWYRQDPGLGLRLIYFSYDVKMKEKGDIPEGYSVSREKKERFSLILESASTNQTSMYLCASSLGHSNQPQHFGDGTRLSIL.

This clone was observed once. The chain couples TRBV2 to TRBJ2-1; 9 bases are a match to TRBD2. The germline V gene encodes CDR1 SNHLY and CDR2 FYNNEI. CDR3 length: 16 amino acids. Trimming cost V 4 bases and J 6 bases; bases outside gene matches: 10. The CDR3 protein is CASSGDSSGGINEQFF. CDR3 in DNA: TGTGCCAGCAGTGGTGATAGTAGCGGGGGTATCAATGAGCAGTTCTTC. The whole variable domain, remainder taken from reference TRBV2 and TRBJ2-1, is EPEVTQTPSHQVTQMGQEVILRCVPISNHLYFYWYRQILGQKVEFLVSFYNNEISEKSEIFDDQFSVERPDGSNFTLKIRSTKLEDSAMYFCASSGDSSGGINEQFFGPGTRLTVL.

The gene calls are TRBV7-9 and TRBJ2-4, with unresolved D. Per the germline V gene, CDR1 is SEHNR and CDR2 is FQNEAQ (reference sequence). Trimming took 2 bases from V and 10 from J, leaving 9 bases between them. CDR3 length equals 12 residues. The CDR3 nucleotides are TGTGCCAGCAGCTTAAATGGTAGAATTCAGTACTTC. Translation gives CASSLNGRIQYF.

The chain recombines TRBV3-1 (or the pseudogene TRBV3-2) with TRBJ1-5, with 9 bases matching TRBD1. The V and J ends lost 1 base and 7 bases, in that order; junction bases with no gene match: 5. This CDR3 has 15 amino acids. The germline V gene encodes CDR1 LGHDT and CDR2 YNNKEL (reference sequence). The CDR3 region has the DNA TGTGCCAGCAGCCAAGGGGACAGGGAGGACCAGCCCCAGCATTTT. This codes for CASSQGDREDQPQHF.

CDR3 region: CASSAGLAGGSTDTQYF. In DNA, the CDR3 is TGCGCCAGCAGCGCGGGACTAGCGGGGGGTTCCACAGATACGCAGTATTTT. The V call is TRBV5-1, the J call TRBJ2-3; TRBD2 matches at 15 bases. Trimming took 4 bases from V and 2 from J; bases not matched to a gene: 5. The CDR3 extends over 17 amino acids. From germline, CDR1 is SGHRS and CDR2 YFSETQ.

This clone was counted a few times. The chain carries TRBV27 and TRBJ1-5; 11 positions match TRBD1. Germline loops: CDR1 MNHEY, CDR2 SMNVEV (reference sequence). V dropped 6 bases and J dropped 7; count of bases not matched to a gene: 8. This CDR3 contains 15 residues. In nucleotides, the CDR3 is TGTGCCAGCAGAGATACCGGGACAGGGGGGCAGCCCCAGCATTTT. Translated: CASRDTGTGGQPQHF.

This sequence joins TRBV18 and TRBJ1-1; TRBD1 might be the D (5 bases). This CDR3 is 13 amino acids long. CDR1 KGHSH and CDR2 LQKENI come from the germline V gene. Between the trimmed V and J ends, which lost 6 bases and 1 base, there was a span of 9 bases. CDR3 loop: CASSGGSNTEAFF. The CDR3 DNA sequence: TGTGCCAGCTCCGGGGGGTCGAACACTGAAGCTTTCTTT. Supplemented by reference TRBV18 and TRBJ1-1, the full variable domain reads NAGVMQNPRHLVRRRGQEARLRCSPMKGHSHVYWYRQLPEEGLKFMVYLQKENIIDESGMPKERFSAEFPKEGPSILRIQQVVRGDSAAYFCASSGGSNTEAFFGQGTRLTVV.

This chain links TRBV6-5 with TRBJ2-7; TRBD1 aligns across 10 bases. After removal of 6 bases from V and 4 bases from J, the junction contained 6 bases not matched to a gene. This CDR3 is 14 amino acids long. Germline CDR1 and CDR2: MNHEY and SVGAGI. The CDR3 loop reads CASRPPGQGYEQYF. The CDR3 DNA reads as TGTGCCAGCAGGCCCCCGGGACAGGGGTACGAGCAGTACTTC.

V is TRBV7-2 and J is TRBJ2-7, with D possibly TRBD2 on 5 matching bases. This CDR3 has 15 residues. CDR1 and CDR2 from the germline V gene are SGHTA and FQGNSA. The V end was cut by 5 bases, the J end by 2 bases, with 16 bases between. This CDR3 is CASSPGIAWTYEQYF. The CDR3 region has the DNA TGTGCCAGCAGCCCGGGTATAGCGTGGACCTACGAGCAGTACTTC.

The rearrangement links TRBV19 to TRBJ1-5; D might be TRBD1 (5 bases). CDR1 is LNHDA and CDR2 is SQIVND in the germline V gene (reference sequence). The CDR3 runs 15 residues. V lost 6 bases and J lost 9, with 21 bases in between. CDR3 DNA: TGTGCCAGTAGCCAAACGGGGGGGAAGCAGTTGCCCCAGCATTTT. Amino acids: CASSQTGGKQLPQHF.

The chain is built from TRBV12-3 or TRBV12-4 and TRBJ1-5, with D unclear. V was shortened by 3 bases and J by 10 bases, with 10 bases between the two germline ends. There are 12 residues in the CDR3. The CDR3 DNA reads as TGTGCCAGCAGTTTGAACACTACACCCCAGCATTTT. Protein product: CASSLNTTPQHF.

The V and J genes are TRBV9 and TRBJ2-3; 10 bases agree with TRBD2. Germline V lookup: CDR1 SGDLS, CDR2 YYNGEE. The CDR3 runs 13 residues. V shed 3 bases and J 5 bases; nucleotides not matched to a gene: 0. CDR3 region: CASSGTSGDTQYF. The CDR3 DNA reads as TGTGCCAGCAGCGGGACTAGCGGAGATACGCAGTATTTT.

This chain joins TRBV7-9 and TRBJ1-1; D is perhaps TRBD1 (6 bases). The V end lost 6 bases, the J end lost 4 bases, and 24 bases lay between the germline ends. The germline V gene has CDR1 SEHNR and CDR2 FQNEAQ (reference sequence). The CDR3 contains 17 residues. The CDR3 sequence is CASRAPPRRQVVTEAFF. CDR3 sequence (DNA): TGTGCCAGCAGGGCCCCTCCCCGACGACAGGTAGTCACTGAAGCTTTCTTT.

In DNA, the CDR3 is TGTGCCACCAGTGACTCCAGGGATGGCTACACCTTC. Translation gives CATSDSRDGYTF. The rearrangement joins TRBV24-1 to TRBJ1-2; D perhaps matches TRBD1 (5 bases). V lost 4 bases, J lost 6 bases, and 8 bases lay in between. The germline CDR1 and CDR2 sequences are KGHDR and SFDVKD. The length of the CDR3 is 12 residues.

The chain uses TRBV7-9 and TRBJ2-3; the D gene is possibly TRBD2 (6 bases). V lost 5 bases and J lost 4, with 13 bases in between. Germline V gene sequence: CDR1 SEHNR, CDR2 FQNEAQ (reference sequence). The CDR3 runs 14 residues. The CDR3 spells CASSPPGVSDTQYF. As DNA, the CDR3 is TGTGCCAGCAGCCCCCCGGGGGTATCAGATACGCAGTATTTT.

CDR3 nucleotides: TGTGCCAGCAGTACAAGGCCAGGGTACTATGGCTACACCTTC. It translates to CASSTRPGYYGYTF. This chain uses TRBV28 with TRBJ1-2, with D possibly being TRBD1 (5 bases). Trimming took off 5 bases at V and 3 bases at J, with 13 bases between the two ends. Per germline, CDR1 MDHEN and CDR2 SYDVKM. The CDR3 runs to 14 residues.

This rearrangement joins TRBV6-6 to TRBJ1-2; D not resolved. Trimming shortened V by 6 bases and J by 4 bases, and 6 bases separated the two germline ends. The CDR3 runs to 11 residues. CDR1 and CDR2 (germline): MNHNY, SVGAGI (reference sequence). In DNA form, the CDR3 reads TGTGCCAGCAGGGAGGTCTATGGCTACACCTTC. Amino acid sequence: CASREVYGYTF.

This chain connects TRBV21-1 to TRBJ1-5. TRBV21-1 is a pseudogene locus. This CDR3 has 15 residues. CDR3 sequence: CASSRPRESNQPQHF. Written as DNA, the CDR3 is TGTGCCAGCAGTAGACCTAGGGAGAGCAATCAGCCCCAGCATTTT.

The chain recombines TRBV5-1 with TRBJ2-7; 8 bases match TRBD1. The CDR3 spans 14 residues. The J segment lost 2 bases and the V segment lost 7 bases, leaving 8 bases of the junction unmatched. Germline CDR1 SGHRS, CDR2 YFSETQ. This CDR3 is CASGNTGGTYEQYF. Written as DNA, the CDR3 is TGCGCCAGCGGCAATACAGGGGGGACCTACGAGCAGTACTTC.

V is TRBV29-1 and J is TRBJ2-1; TRBD2 matches at 13 bases. Per the germline V gene, CDR1 is SQVTM and CDR2 is ANQGSEA. Trimming removed 1 base from V and 4 bases from J; junction bases left unmatched: 1. The CDR3 length is 15 residues. The CDR3 is CSVEALAGGYNEQFF. DNA of the CDR3: TGCAGCGTTGAAGCACTAGCGGGGGGGTACAATGAGCAGTTCTTC.

This clone occurred a few times. This chain joins TRBV19 and TRBJ1-1; 7 bases line up with TRBD1. Germline loops: CDR1 LNHDA, CDR2 SQIVND (reference sequence). Trimming took 6 bases from V and 2 from J; bases not matched to a gene: 6. The CDR3 is made up of 14 amino acids. The CDR3 is CASRKGQINTEAFF. CDR3 sequence (DNA): TGTGCCAGTAGGAAGGGACAGATTAACACTGAAGCTTTCTTT.

This clone was counted a few times. The J gene is TRBJ1-6, the V gene TRBV27; 8 bases map to TRBD1. The CDR3 runs to 14 residues. Germline V gene lookup returns CDR1 MNHEY and CDR2 SMNVEV (reference sequence). V lost 2 bases to trimming and J lost 9 bases; unmatched junction nucleotides: 3. CDR3 nucleotide sequence: TGTGCCAGCAGTTTACAGGGGGCTAGTTCACCCCTCCACTTT. This translates into CASSLQGASSPLHF.

This clone appeared many times. The rearrangement joins TRBV5-6 to TRBJ2-1, with unresolved D. The CDR3 covers 15 residues. In germline, CDR1 is SGHDT, CDR2 YYEEEE. The V and J ends lost 3 bases and 3 bases respectively, with 13 bases between them. The chain's CDR3 is CASSSVGFGYNEQFF. CDR3 nucleotide sequence: TGTGCCAGCAGCTCGGTCGGTTTCGGCTACAATGAGCAGTTCTTC.

V gene TRBV7-2 combines with J gene TRBJ1-5, with D uncertain. Trimming pared 5 bases from V and 1 base from J, leaving 9 bases between. Per the germline V gene, CDR1 is SGHTA and CDR2 is FQGNSA. CDR3 length: 14 amino acids. CDR3 amino acids: CASSHRSSNQPQHF. The CDR3 region has the DNA TGTGCCAGCAGCCACCGAAGCAGCAATCAGCCCCAGCATTTT.

This clone was found many times. The rearrangement joins TRBV10-3 to TRBJ1-5; D possibly corresponds to TRBD1 (5 bases). V dropped 3 bases and J dropped 2 bases, with 5 bases sitting between them. This CDR3 contains 13 residues. Germline V CDR1 and CDR2: ENHRY, SYGVKD. The CDR3 reads CAISDRGNQPQHF. DNA for the CDR3: TGTGCCATCAGTGACAGGGGCAATCAGCCCCAGCATTTT.

The rearrangement uses TRBV24-1 and TRBJ1-5; 7 bases agree with TRBD1. The junction had 9 bases not matched to a gene; V was cut back by 9 bases and J by 2 bases. CDR1 is KGHDR, CDR2 SFDVKD, per germline. The CDR3 has 15 residues. CDR3 amino acids: CATGAGGTGNQPQHF. In DNA, the CDR3 is TGTGCCACCGGCGCGGGGGGGACAGGCAATCAGCCCCAGCATTTT.

The CDR3 DNA reads as TGCGCCAGCAGCCAAGTTACAGGGGCCGGGGAGCTGTTTTTT. Translation: CASSQVTGAGELFF. V and J are TRBV4-1 and TRBJ2-2; 7 bases are shared with TRBD1. The CDR3 contains 14 residues. CDR1 and CDR2 from the germline V gene are MGHRA and YSYEKL. J gave up 6 bases and V 1 base, and 2 bases lay outside the gene matches.